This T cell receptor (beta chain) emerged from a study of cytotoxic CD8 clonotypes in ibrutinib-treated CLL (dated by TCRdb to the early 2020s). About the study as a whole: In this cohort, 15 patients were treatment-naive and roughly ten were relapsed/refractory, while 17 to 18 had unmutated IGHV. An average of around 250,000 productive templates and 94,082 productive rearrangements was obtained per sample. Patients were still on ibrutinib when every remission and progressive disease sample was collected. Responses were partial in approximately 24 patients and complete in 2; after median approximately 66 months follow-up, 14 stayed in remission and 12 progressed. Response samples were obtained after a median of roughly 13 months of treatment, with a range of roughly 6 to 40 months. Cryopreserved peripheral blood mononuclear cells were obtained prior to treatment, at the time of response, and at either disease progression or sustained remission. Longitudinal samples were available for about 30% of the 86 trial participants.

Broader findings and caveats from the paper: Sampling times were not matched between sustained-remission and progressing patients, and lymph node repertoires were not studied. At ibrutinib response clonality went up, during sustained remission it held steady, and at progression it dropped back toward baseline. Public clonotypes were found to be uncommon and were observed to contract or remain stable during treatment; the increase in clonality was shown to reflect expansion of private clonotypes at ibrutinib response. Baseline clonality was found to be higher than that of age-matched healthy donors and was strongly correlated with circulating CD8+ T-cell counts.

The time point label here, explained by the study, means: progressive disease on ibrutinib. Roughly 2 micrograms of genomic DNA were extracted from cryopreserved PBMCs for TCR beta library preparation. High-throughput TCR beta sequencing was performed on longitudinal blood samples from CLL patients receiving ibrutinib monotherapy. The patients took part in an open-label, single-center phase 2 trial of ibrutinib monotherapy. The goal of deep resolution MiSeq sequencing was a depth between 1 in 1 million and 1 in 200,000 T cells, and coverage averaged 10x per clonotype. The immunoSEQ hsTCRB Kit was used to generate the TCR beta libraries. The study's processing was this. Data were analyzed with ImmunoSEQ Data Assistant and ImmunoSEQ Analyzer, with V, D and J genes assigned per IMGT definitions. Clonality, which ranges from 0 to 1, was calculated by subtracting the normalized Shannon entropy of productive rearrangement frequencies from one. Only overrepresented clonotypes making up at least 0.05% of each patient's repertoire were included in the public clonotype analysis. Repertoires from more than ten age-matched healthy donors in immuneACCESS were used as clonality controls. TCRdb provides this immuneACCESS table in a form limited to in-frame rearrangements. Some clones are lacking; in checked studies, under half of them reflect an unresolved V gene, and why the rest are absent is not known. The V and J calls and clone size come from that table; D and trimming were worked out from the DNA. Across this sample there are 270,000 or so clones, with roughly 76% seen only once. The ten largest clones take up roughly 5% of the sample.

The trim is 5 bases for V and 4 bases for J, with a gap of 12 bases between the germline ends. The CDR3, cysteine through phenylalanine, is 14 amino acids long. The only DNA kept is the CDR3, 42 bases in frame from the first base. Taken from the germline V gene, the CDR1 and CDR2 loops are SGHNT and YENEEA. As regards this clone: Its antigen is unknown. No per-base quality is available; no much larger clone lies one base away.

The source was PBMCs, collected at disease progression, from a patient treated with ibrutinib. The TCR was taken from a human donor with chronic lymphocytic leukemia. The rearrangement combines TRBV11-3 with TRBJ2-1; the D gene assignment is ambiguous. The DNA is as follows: TGTGCCAGCAGCAAAACCGGGCCATACAATGAGCAGTTCTTC. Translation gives CASSKTGPYNEQFF. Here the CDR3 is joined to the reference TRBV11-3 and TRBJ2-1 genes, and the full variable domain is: EAGVVQSPRYKIIEKKQPVAFWCNPISGHNTLYWYLQNLGQGPELLIRYENEEAVDDSQLPKDRFSAERLKGVDSTLKIQPAELGDSAVYLCASSKTGPYNEQFFGPGTRLTVL.